A selection of T cell receptor beta chains follows, all from one sample in a study of chemoradiotherapy in HPV16-positive cancers. Sequencing used immunoSEQ multiplex PCR; TCRdb keeps in-frame clones, though not all of them. The sample includes 25,000 to 40,000 clones, 89% of them seen just once. This sample comprised blood, obtained from a patient who underwent chemoradiotherapy. Receptors were obtained from a human donor with HPV-associated anogenital cancer. CDR3s include the opening cysteine and the closing phenylalanine or tryptophan. The order of the fields is CDR3 DNA, CDR3 protein, V gene, D gene, J gene, clone size. D genes are given only for firm matches. Size is omitted from some rows. Given values are once, few, many or a class for expanded clones.

CDR3 DNA: TGTGCCAGCAGTTTGTCTCGAGCTAACTATGGCTACACCTTC
CDR3 protein: CASSLSRANYGYTF
V gene: TRBV27
D gene: -
J gene: TRBJ1-2
clone size: -

CDR3 DNA: TGTGCCAGCAAAAGGGGGCTAGCGGGGATCACAGATACGCAGTATTTT
CDR3 protein: CASKRGLAGITDTQYF
V gene: TRBV7-2
D gene: TRBD2
J gene: TRBJ2-3
clone size: -

CDR3 DNA: TGTGCCAGCAGCCCCCCGACTCTGCGGGACACAGATACGCAGTATTTT
CDR3 protein: CASSPPTLRDTDTQYF
V gene: TRBV9
D gene: -
J gene: TRBJ2-3
clone size: -

CDR3 DNA: TGCGCCAGCAGCCAAGAGCCCGTCGGGCTAGCGGGGGGTGCAGATACGCAGTATTTT
CDR3 protein: CASSQEPVGLAGGADTQYF
V gene: TRBV4-3
D gene: TRBD2
J gene: TRBJ2-3
clone size: -

CDR3 DNA: TGCGCCAGCAGCGCTGCAGGCTCCTACGAGCAGTACTTC
CDR3 protein: CASSAAGSYEQYF
V gene: TRBV5-1
D gene: -
J gene: TRBJ2-7
clone size: -

CDR3 DNA: TGTGCCAGTAGTATTGGACAGGGCACAGATACGCAGTATTTT
CDR3 protein: CASSIGQGTDTQYF
V gene: TRBV19
D gene: TRBD1
J gene: TRBJ2-3
clone size: -

CDR3 DNA: TGTGCCAGCAGCTCCCTCAGGGACACAAATGAAAAACTGTTTTTT
CDR3 protein: CASSSLRDTNEKLFF
V gene: TRBV5-5
D gene: -
J gene: TRBJ1-4
clone size: -

CDR3 DNA: TGTGCCATCAGTGCAAATTCGGCGGGAGGCGCAGATACGCAGTATTTT
CDR3 protein: CAISANSAGGADTQYF
V gene: TRBV10-3
D gene: TRBD2
J gene: TRBJ2-3
clone size: -

CDR3 DNA: TGTGCCAGCAGTTACCGTTTTACCACTTCTTGTGGCGGGGGAACAGATACGCAGTATTTT
CDR3 protein: CASSYRFTTSCGGGTDTQYF
V gene: TRBV6-7
D gene: TRBD2
J gene: TRBJ2-3
clone size: -

CDR3 DNA: TGTGCCAGTAGTATCCAGACTAGCGGTCCCTTCGGGGAGCAGTACTTC
CDR3 protein: CASSIQTSGPFGEQYF
V gene: TRBV19
D gene: TRBD2
J gene: TRBJ2-7
clone size: -

CDR3 DNA: TGTGCCAGCAGCTTAGAAACAGGGTCAGCCGCGAAAAACATTCAGTACTTC
CDR3 protein: CASSLETGSAAKNIQYF
V gene: TRBV11-3
D gene: -
J gene: TRBJ2-4
clone size: once

CDR3 DNA: TGTGCCAGTAGGGGGTTATCCTACGAGCAGTACTTC
CDR3 protein: CASRGLSYEQYF
V gene: TRBV19
D gene: -
J gene: TRBJ2-7
clone size: -

CDR3 DNA: TGTGCCAGCAGCTTAGATTACAGGAAGAGCACAGATACGCAGTATTTT
CDR3 protein: CASSLDYRKSTDTQYF
V gene: TRBV11-3
D gene: -
J gene: TRBJ2-3
clone size: once

CDR3 DNA: TGTGCCAGCAGTTTAGGGACAGGGGGCTTCCCTAGCGGCTACACCTTC
CDR3 protein: CASSLGTGGFPSGYTF
V gene: TRBV27
D gene: TRBD1
J gene: TRBJ1-2
clone size: once

CDR3 DNA: TGTGCCAGCAGTAGGAGTAGCTTACGACAAAGTCGGGCCAACGTCCTGACTTTC
CDR3 protein: CASSRSSLRQSRANVLTF
V gene: TRBV6-9
D gene: -
J gene: TRBJ2-6
clone size: -

CDR3 DNA: TGTGCCAGCAGCCCCAGTCCGGGCAACTATGGCTACACCTTC
CDR3 protein: CASSPSPGNYGYTF
V gene: TRBV5-5
D gene: -
J gene: TRBJ1-2
clone size: -

CDR3 DNA: TGTGCCAGTAGGACGGGACAGGGACACACCATATATTTT
CDR3 protein: CASRTGQGHTIYF
V gene: TRBV19
D gene: TRBD1
J gene: TRBJ1-3
clone size: -

CDR3 DNA: TGCGCCAGCAGCTTGTTCCCAGGTGACTATGGCTACACCTTC
CDR3 protein: CASSLFPGDYGYTF
V gene: TRBV5-1
D gene: -
J gene: TRBJ1-2
clone size: -

CDR3 DNA: TGTGCCAGCAGTTTATCGGACAGGGGTAGCTCCTACGAGCAGTACTTC
CDR3 protein: CASSLSDRGSSYEQYF
V gene: TRBV27
D gene: TRBD1
J gene: TRBJ2-7
clone size: -

CDR3 DNA: TGCGCCAGCAGCTTGGAGGTTGTGGGCGGTAAGAAGGAAACCCAGTACTTC
CDR3 protein: CASSLEVVGGKKETQYF
V gene: TRBV5-1
D gene: -
J gene: TRBJ2-5
clone size: -

CDR3 DNA: TGTGCCAGCAGCGTAGGCAACCTAGCGGGGGGCACAGATACGCAGTATTTT
CDR3 protein: CASSVGNLAGGTDTQYF
V gene: TRBV9
D gene: TRBD2
J gene: TRBJ2-3
clone size: -

CDR3 DNA: TGCAGCGTTGAAAGAGGGGACAGCACAGATACGCAGTATTTT
CDR3 protein: CSVERGDSTDTQYF
V gene: TRBV29-1
D gene: -
J gene: TRBJ2-3
clone size: once